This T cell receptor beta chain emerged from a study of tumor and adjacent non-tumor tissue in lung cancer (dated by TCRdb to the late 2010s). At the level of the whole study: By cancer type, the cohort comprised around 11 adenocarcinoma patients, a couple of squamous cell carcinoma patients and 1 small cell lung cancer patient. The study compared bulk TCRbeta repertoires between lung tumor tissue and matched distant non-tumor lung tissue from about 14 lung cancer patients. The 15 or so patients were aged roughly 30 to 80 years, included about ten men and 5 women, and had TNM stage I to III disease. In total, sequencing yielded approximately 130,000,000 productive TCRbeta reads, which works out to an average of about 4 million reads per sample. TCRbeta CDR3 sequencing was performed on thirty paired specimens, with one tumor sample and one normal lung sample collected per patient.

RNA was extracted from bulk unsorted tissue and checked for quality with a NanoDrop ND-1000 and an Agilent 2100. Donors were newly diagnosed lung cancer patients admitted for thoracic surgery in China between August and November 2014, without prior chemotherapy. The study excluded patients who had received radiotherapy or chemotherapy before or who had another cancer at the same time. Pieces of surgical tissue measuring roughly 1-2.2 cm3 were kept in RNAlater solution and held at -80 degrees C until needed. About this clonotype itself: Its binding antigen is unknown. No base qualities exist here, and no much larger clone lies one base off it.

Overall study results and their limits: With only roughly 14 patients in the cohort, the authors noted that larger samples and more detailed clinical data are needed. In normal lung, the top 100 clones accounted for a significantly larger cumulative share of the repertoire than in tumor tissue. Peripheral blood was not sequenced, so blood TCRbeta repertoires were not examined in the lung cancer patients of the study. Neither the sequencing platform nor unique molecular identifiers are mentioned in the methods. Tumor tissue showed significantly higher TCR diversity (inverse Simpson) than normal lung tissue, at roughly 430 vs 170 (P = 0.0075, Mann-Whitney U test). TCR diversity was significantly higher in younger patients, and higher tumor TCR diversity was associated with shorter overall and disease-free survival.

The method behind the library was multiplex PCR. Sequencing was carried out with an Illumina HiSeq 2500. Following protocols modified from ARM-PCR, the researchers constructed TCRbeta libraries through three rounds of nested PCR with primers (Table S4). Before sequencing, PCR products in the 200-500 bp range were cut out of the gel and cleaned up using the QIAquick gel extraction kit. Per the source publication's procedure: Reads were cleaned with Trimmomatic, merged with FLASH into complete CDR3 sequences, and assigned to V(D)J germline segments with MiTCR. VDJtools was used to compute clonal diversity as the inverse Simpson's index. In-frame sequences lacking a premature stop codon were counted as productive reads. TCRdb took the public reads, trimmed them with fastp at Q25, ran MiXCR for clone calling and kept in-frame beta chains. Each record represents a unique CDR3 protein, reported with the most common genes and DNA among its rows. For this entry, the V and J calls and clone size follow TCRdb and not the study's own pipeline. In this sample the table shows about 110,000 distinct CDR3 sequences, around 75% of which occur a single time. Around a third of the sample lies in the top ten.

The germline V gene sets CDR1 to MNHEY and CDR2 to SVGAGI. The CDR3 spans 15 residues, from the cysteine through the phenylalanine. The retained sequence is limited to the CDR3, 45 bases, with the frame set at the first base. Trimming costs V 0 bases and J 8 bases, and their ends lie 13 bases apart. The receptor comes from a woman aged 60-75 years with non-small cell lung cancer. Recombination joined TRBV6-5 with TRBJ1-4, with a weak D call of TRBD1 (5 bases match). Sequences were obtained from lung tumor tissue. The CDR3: CASSYSGLKQEKLFF. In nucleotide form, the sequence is TGTGCCAGCAGTTACTCGGGGCTTAAGCAAGAAAAACTGTTTTTT.